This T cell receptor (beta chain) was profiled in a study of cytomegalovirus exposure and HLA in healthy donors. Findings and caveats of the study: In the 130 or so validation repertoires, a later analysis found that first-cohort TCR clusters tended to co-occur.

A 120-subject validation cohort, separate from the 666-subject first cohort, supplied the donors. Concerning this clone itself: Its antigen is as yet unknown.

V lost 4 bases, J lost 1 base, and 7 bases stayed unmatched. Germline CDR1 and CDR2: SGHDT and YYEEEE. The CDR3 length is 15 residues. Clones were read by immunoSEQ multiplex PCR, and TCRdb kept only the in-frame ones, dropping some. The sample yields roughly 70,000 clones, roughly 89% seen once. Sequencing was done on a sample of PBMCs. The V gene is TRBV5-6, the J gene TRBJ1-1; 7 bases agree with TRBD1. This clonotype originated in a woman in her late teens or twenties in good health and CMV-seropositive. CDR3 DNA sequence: TGTGCCAGCAGCGGAGGGGACAGCGAGAACACTGAAGCTTTCTTT. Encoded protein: CASSGGDSENTEAFF. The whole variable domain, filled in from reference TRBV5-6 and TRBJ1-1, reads DAGVTQSPTHLIKTRGQQVTLRCSPKSGHDTVSWYQQALGQGPQFIFQYYEEEERQRGNFPDRFSGHQFPNYSSELNVNALLLGDSALYLCASSGGDSENTEAFFGQGTRLTVV.